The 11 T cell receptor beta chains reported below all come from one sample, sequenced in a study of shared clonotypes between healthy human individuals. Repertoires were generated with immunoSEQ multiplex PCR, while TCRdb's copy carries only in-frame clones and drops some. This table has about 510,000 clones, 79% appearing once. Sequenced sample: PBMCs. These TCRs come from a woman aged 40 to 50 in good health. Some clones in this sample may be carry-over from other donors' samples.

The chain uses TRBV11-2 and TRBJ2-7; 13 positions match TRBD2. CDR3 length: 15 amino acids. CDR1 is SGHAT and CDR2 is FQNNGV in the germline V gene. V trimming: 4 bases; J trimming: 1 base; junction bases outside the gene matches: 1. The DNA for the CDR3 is TGTGCCAGCAGCTGGGGACTAGCGGGATCCTACGAGCAGTACTTC. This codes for CASSWGLAGSYEQYF.

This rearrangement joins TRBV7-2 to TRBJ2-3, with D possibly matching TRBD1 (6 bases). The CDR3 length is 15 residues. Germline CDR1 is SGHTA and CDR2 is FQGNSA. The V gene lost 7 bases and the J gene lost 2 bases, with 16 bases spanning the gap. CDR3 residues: CASIRRVGATDTQYF. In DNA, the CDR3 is TGTGCCAGCATCCGGCGGGTGGGGGCCACAGATACGCAGTATTTT. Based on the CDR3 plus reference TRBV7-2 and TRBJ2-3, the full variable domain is GAGVSQSPSNKVTEKGKDVELRCDPISGHTALYWYRQSLGQGLEFLIYFQGNSAPDKSGLPSDRFSAERTGGSVSTLTIQRTQQEDSAVYLCASIRRVGATDTQYFGPGTRLTVL.

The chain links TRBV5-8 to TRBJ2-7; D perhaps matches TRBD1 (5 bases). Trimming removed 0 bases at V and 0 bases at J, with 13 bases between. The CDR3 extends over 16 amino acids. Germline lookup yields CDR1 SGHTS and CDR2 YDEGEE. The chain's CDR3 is CASSLASGPISYEQYF. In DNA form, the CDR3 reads TGTGCCAGCAGCTTGGCTTCAGGGCCAATCTCCTACGAGCAGTACTTC.

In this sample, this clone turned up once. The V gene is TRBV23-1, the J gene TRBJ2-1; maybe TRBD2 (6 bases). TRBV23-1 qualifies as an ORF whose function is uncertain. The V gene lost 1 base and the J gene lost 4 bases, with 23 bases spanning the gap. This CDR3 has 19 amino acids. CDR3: CASSQLGLGGLSTYNEQFF. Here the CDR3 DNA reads TGCGCCAGCAGTCAATTGGGGTTGGGGGGACTTTCCACTTACAATGAGCAGTTCTTC.

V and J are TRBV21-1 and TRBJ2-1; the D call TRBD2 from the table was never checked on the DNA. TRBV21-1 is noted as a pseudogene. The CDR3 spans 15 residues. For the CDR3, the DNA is TGTGCCAGCCGAAGACTAGCGGGGAGAAACAATGAGCAGTTCTTC. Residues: CASRRLAGRNNEQFF.

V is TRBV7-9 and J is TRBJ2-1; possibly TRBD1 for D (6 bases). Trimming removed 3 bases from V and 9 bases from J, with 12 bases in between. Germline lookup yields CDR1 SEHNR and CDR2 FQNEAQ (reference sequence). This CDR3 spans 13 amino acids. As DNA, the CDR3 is TGTGCCAGCAGCTTGCCGACAGGAGGTGAGCAGTTCTTC. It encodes CASSLPTGGEQFF.

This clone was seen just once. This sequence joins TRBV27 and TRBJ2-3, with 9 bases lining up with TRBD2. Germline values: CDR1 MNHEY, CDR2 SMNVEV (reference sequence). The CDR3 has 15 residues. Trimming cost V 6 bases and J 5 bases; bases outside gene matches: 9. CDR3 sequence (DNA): TGTGCCAGCAGCATCACGGGACTAGCCATAGATACGCAGTATTTT. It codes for CASSITGLAIDTQYF.

In DNA, the CDR3 is TGTGCCATCAGTGAGTGGAGCTACAATGAGCAGTTCTTC. The encoded protein is CAISEWSYNEQFF. The rearrangement links TRBV10-3 to TRBJ2-1; D remains unclear. V was trimmed by 1 base and J by 3 bases, leaving 4 bases between them. The CDR3 has 13 residues. CDR1 is ENHRY, CDR2 SYGVKD, per germline.

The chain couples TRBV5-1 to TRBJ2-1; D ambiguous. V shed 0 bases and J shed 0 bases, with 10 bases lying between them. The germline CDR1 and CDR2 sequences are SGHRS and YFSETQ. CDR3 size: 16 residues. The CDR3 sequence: CASSLDAASSYNEQFF. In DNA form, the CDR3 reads TGCGCCAGCAGCTTGGACGCAGCGAGCTCCTACAATGAGCAGTTCTTC.

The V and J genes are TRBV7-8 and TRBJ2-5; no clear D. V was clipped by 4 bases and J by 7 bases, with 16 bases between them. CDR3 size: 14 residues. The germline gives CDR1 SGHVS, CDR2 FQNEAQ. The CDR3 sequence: CASSSAVSVSTQYF. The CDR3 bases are TGTGCCAGCAGCTCAGCCGTGAGCGTATCGACCCAGTACTTC.

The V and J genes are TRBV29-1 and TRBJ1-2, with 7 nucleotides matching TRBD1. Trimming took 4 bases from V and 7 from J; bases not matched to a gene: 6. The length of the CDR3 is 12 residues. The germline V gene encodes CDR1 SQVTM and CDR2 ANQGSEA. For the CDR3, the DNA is TGCAGCGTTGTGGAGGGGGCTATTGGCTACACCTTC. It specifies CSVVEGAIGYTF.